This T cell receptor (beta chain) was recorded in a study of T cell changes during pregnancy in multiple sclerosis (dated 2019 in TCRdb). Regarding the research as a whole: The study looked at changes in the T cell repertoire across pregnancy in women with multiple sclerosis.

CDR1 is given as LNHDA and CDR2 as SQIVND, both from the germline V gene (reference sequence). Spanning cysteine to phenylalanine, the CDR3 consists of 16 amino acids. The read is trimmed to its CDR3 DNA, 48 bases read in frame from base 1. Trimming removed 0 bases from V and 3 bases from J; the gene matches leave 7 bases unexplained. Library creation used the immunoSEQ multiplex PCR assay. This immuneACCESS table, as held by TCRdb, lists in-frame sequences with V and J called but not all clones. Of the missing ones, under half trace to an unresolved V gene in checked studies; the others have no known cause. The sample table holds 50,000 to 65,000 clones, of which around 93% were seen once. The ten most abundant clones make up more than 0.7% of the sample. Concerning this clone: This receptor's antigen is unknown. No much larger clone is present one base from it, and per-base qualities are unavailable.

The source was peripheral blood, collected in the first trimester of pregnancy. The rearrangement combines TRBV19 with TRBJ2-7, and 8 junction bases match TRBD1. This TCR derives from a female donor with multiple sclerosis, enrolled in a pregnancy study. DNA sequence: TGTGCCAGTAGTATAGATGGAGGGACAGGCCACTACGAGCAGTACTTC. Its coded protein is CASSIDGGTGHYEQYF.